This T cell receptor (beta chain) was retrieved from a study of siplizumab effects on memory and regulatory T cells. Trimming took off 4 bases at V and 5 bases at J, with 11 bases between the two ends. Germline V CDR1 and CDR2: KGHSH, LQKENI. The CDR3 has 13 residues. Only in-frame clones appear in the TCRdb table, and some are missing; sequencing was by immunoSEQ multiplex PCR. The table includes about 120,000 clones, 90% to 95% detected once. The chain links TRBV18 to TRBJ2-5, with D unresolved. The sequencing sample was made of non-Treg CD4+ T cells sorted from blood. This receptor was obtained from a human donor in good health. CDR3 sequence (DNA): TGTGCCAGCTCACGGGATCCCCGGGAGACCCAGTACTTC. Encoded protein: CASSRDPRETQYF.